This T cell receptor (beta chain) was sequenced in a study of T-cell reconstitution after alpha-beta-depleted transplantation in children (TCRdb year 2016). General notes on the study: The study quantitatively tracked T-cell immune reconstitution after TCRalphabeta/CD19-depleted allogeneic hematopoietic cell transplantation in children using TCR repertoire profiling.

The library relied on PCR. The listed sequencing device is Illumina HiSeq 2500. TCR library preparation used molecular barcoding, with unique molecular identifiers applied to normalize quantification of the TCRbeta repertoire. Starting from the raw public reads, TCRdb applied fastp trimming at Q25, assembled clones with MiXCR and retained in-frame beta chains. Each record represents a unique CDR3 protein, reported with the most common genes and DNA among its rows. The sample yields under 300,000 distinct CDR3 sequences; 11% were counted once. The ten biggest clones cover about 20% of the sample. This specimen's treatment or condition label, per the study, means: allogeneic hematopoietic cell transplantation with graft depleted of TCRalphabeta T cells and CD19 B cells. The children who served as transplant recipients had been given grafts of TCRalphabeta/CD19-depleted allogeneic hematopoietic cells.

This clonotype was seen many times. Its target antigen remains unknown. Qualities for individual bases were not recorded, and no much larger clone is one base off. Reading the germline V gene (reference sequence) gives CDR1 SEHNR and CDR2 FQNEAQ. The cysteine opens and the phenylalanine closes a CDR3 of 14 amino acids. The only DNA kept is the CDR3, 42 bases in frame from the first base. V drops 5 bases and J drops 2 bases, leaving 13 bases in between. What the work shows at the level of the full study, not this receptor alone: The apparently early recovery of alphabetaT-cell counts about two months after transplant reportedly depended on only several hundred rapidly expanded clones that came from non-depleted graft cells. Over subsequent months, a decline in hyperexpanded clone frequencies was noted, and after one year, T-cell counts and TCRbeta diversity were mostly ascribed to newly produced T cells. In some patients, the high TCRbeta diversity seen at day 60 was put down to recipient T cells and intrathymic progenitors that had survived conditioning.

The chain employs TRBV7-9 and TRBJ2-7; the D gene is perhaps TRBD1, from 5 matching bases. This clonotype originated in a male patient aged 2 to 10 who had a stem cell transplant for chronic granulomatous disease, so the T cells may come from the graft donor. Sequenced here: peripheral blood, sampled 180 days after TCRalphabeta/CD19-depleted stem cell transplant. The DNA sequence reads TGTGCCAGCAGCCAAGGGGCCAGGGCCTACGAGCAGTACTTC. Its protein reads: CASSQGARAYEQYF. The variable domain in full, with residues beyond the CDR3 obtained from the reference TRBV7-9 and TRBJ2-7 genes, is DTGVSQNPRHKITKRGQNVTFRCDPISEHNRLYWYRQTLGQGPEFLTYFQNEAQLEKSRLLSDRFSAERPKGSFSTLEIQRTEQGDSAMYLCASSQGARAYEQYFGPGTRLTVT.